A single sample gave rise to the 20 T cell receptor beta chains below, sequenced in a study of blood T cell repertoires in COVID-19. Method: immunoSEQ multiplex PCR; TCRdb's copy keeps in-frame clones and lacks some. The table records 200,000 to 250,000 clones, over 80% of them present only once. Source material: PBMCs or T cells enriched from blood (not recorded which). Receptors originate from a woman aged 25 to 45 who had been exposed to COVID-19.

The V and J genes are TRBV5-5 and TRBJ1-1; 9 bases map to TRBD1. Germline loops: CDR1 SGHKS, CDR2 YYEKEE (reference sequence). The CDR3 runs 15 residues. V trimming: 3 bases; J trimming: 6 bases; junction bases outside the gene matches: 9. CDR3 residues: CASSWKPDRGPEAFF. CDR3 bases: TGTGCCAGCAGCTGGAAGCCGGACAGGGGCCCTGAAGCTTTCTTT. The full variable domain, in which reference TRBV5-5 and TRBJ1-1 provide the parts outside the CDR3, is DAGVTQSPTHLIKTRGQQVTLRCSPISGHKSVSWYQQVLGQGPQFIFQYYEKEERGRGNFPDRFSARQFPNYSSELNVNALLLGDSALYLCASSWKPDRGPEAFFGQGTRLTVV.

The gene calls are TRBV28 and TRBJ2-5, with D possibly TRBD1 on 5 matching bases. The V end was cut by 5 bases, the J end by 0 bases, with 13 bases between. This CDR3 comprises 15 residues. Germline V CDR1 and CDR2: MDHEN, SYDVKM. CDR3 protein: CASSPLTAYQETQYF. The CDR3, as DNA: TGTGCCAGCAGTCCATTGACAGCGTACCAAGAGACCCAGTACTTC.

The chain combines TRBV2 with TRBJ1-1; 7 bases align to TRBD1. The germline V gene encodes CDR1 SNHLY and CDR2 FYNNEI. The CDR3 contains 13 residues. Trimming at V came to 6 bases and at J to 7 bases, leaving 8 bases not matched to a gene. In DNA, the CDR3 is TGTGCCAGCAGCATCCACCGGGACAGTGAAGCTTTCTTT. This translates into CASSIHRDSEAFF.

The chain links TRBV27 to TRBJ1-1, with D hard to call. Germline V gives CDR1 MNHEY, CDR2 SMNVEV (reference sequence). This CDR3 has 15 amino acids. V shed 2 bases and J shed 4 bases, with 14 bases lying between them. The CDR3 sequence: CASSLTGLKSTEAFF. The CDR3 DNA follows: TGTGCCAGCAGTTTAACGGGGTTGAAGAGCACTGAAGCTTTCTTT.

The V and J genes are TRBV9 and TRBJ1-1, with 9 bases lining up with TRBD1. The CDR3 has 14 amino acids. Per the germline V gene, CDR1 is SGDLS and CDR2 is YYNGEE. V dropped 3 bases and J dropped 6; count of bases not matched to a gene: 6. The CDR3 region is CASSGPGQGPEAFF. CDR3 in DNA: TGTGCCAGCAGCGGACCGGGACAGGGCCCTGAAGCTTTCTTT.

The chain recombines TRBV18 with TRBJ2-7; D might be TRBD2 (6 bases). CDR3 length: 13 residues. Germline loops: CDR1 KGHSH, CDR2 LQKENI. V gave up 2 bases and J gave up 10 bases, with 15 bases separating them. CDR3 amino acids: CASSPALGGHQYF. In DNA, the CDR3 is TGTGCCAGCTCACCAGCCCTTGGAGGGCACCAGTACTTC.

The chain joins TRBV30 to TRBJ1-1; tentatively, D is TRBD1 (6 bases). The germline CDR1 and CDR2 sequences are GTSNPN and SVGIG (reference sequence). The length of the CDR3 is 13 residues. V lost 3 bases and J 0 bases, leaving 8 bases between the germline ends. CDR3 residues: CAWRQGMNTEAFF. DNA of the CDR3: TGTGCCTGGAGACAGGGAATGAACACTGAAGCTTTCTTT.

V gene TRBV5-1 combines with J gene TRBJ2-7; 7 bases align to TRBD1. Trimming at V came to 3 bases and at J to 7 bases, leaving 1 base not matched to a gene. From germline, CDR1 is SGHRS and CDR2 YFSETQ. This CDR3 has 11 amino acids. The chain's CDR3 is CASSWDSEQYF. Here the CDR3 DNA reads TGCGCCAGCAGCTGGGACAGTGAGCAGTACTTC.

The J gene is TRBJ2-3, the V gene TRBV5-5; TRBD2 matches at 9 bases. The CDR3 covers 15 residues. Germline V CDR1 and CDR2: SGHKS, YYEKEE (reference sequence). The ends lost 1 base at V and 4 bases at J; junction bases unmatched: 4. CDR3 loop: CASSLSSGSSDTQYF. The CDR3 region has the DNA TGTGCCAGCAGCTTGAGTAGCGGGAGTTCAGATACGCAGTATTTT.

The rearrangement joins TRBV6-5 to TRBJ1-1, with TRBD1 as a possible D gene (6 bases). Trimming cost V 6 bases and J 1 base, with 15 bases left between them. The CDR3 extends over 15 amino acids. Germline CDR1 is MNHEY and CDR2 is SVGAGI. CDR3: CASRIYDRTNTEAFF. The CDR3 nucleotides read TGTGCCAGCAGGATCTATGACAGGACGAACACTGAAGCTTTCTTT.

This CDR3 is CASTPLGGETQYF. DNA of the CDR3: TGTGCCAGCACCCCTTTGGGAGGAGAGACCCAGTACTTC. The chain couples TRBV28 to TRBJ2-5, with a possible D match to TRBD2 (6 bases). CDR1 MDHEN and CDR2 SYDVKM come from the germline V gene. V was pared by 7 bases and J by 4 bases, with 13 bases between. This CDR3 spans 13 amino acids.

This rearrangement joins TRBV5-1 to TRBJ1-2; 7 positions match TRBD1. Germline trimming cut 2 bases from V and 8 bases from J; bases unmatched to any gene: 21. This CDR3 comprises 18 residues. Germline values: CDR1 SGHRS, CDR2 YFSETQ. DNA for the CDR3: TGCGCCAGCAGCTTTACCGGGACAGTGGCTTTTTCGGCTAGCGGCTACACCTTC. Its translation: CASSFTGTVAFSASGYTF.

The genes are TRBV21-1 and TRBJ2-7; the table's D call, TRBD2, was not checked against the DNA. TRBV21-1 is flagged as a pseudogene. This CDR3 contains 16 residues. The CDR3 is CASSKAGRERDLEQYF. CDR3 DNA sequence: TGTGCCAGCAGCAAAGCTGGGCGGGAGAGAGACCTCGAGCAGTACTTC.

The chain is built from TRBV13 and TRBJ2-4; unclear D gene. Trimming pared 2 bases from V and 0 bases from J, leaving 5 bases between. The CDR3 covers 14 residues. Germline V gene sequence: CDR1 PRHDT, CDR2 FYEKMQ (reference sequence). CDR3 residues: CASSLSLAKNIQYF. CDR3 in DNA: TGTGCCAGCAGCTTATCTCTAGCCAAAAACATTCAGTACTTC.

The chain joins TRBV19 to TRBJ2-2; 9 nucleotides line up with TRBD2. Germline CDR1 LNHDA, CDR2 SQIVND (reference sequence). The J segment lost 3 bases and the V segment lost 6 bases, leaving 8 bases of the junction unmatched. This CDR3 contains 16 residues. The CDR3, as DNA: TGTGCCAGTAGGATCACAGCGGGAGGCCACACCGGGGAGCTGTTTTTT. Amino acid sequence: CASRITAGGHTGELFF.

V usage is TRBV2 and J usage is TRBJ2-1; 8 nucleotides agree with TRBD2. This CDR3 has 12 amino acids. Germline CDR1 and CDR2: SNHLY and FYNNEI. The trim removed 4 bases at V and 11 bases at J, leaving 4 bases unmatched. The CDR3 protein is CASSGTSPQQFF. The CDR3 bases are TGTGCCAGCAGTGGGACTAGCCCACAGCAGTTCTTC.

V usage is TRBV5-1 and J usage is TRBJ2-5; 8 nucleotides match TRBD1. CDR1 is SGHRS and CDR2 is YFSETQ in the germline V gene. The CDR3 sequence is 16 residues long. V was clipped by 3 bases and J by 2 bases; unmatched bases: 9. DNA of the CDR3: TGCGCCAGCAGCTCCCACCTACAGGGGGGACAAGAGACCCAGTACTTC. This encodes CASSSHLQGGQETQYF.

The gene calls are TRBV18 and TRBJ2-1, with 10 bases that match TRBD2. This CDR3 has 18 residues. Germline CDR1 KGHSH, CDR2 LQKENI. The J segment lost 7 bases and the V segment lost 4 bases, leaving 16 bases of the junction unmatched. The CDR3 reads CASSLVRSKRGGWNEQFF. The CDR3 DNA is TGTGCCAGCTCACTAGTCCGGTCCAAGCGGGGGGGCTGGAATGAGCAGTTCTTC.

The rearrangement joins TRBV11-2 to TRBJ1-2, with D perhaps matching TRBD1 (5 bases). CDR3 length: 13 amino acids. V dropped 7 bases and J dropped 7 bases, with 16 bases sitting between them. In germline, CDR1 is SGHAT, CDR2 FQNNGV. CDR3 protein: CASTSRPQGGYTF. The CDR3 DNA reads TGTGCCAGCACCAGTCGTCCCCAGGGTGGCTACACCTTC.

The chain carries TRBV19 and TRBJ2-3, with TRBD1 matching over 11 bases. This CDR3 has 15 residues. J gave up 0 bases and V 5 bases, and 1 base lay outside the gene matches. CDR1 LNHDA and CDR2 SQIVND come from the germline V gene (reference sequence). The DNA for the CDR3 is TGTGCCAGTAGTGGGACAGGGGGAAGCACAGATACGCAGTATTTT. As protein: CASSGTGGSTDTQYF.